This T cell receptor beta chain was recovered during a study of blood T cell repertoires in COVID-19. Study in general: Samples representing acute and convalescent COVID-19 were sourced from the United States, Italy and Spain. The cDNA or gDNA used as material had been derived from T cells, B-cell-depleted T cells, or PBMCs.

The CDR3 loop spans 14 amino acids. The germline V and J ends were trimmed by 4 bases and 4 bases, with 13 bases remaining between them. From germline, CDR1 is MGHDK and CDR2 SYGVNS. Patients of the Seattle cohort, enrolled during active infection, were followed longitudinally. Under the authors' procedure: For nucleated cells, counts were estimated from reference gene primer amplification. Using immunoSEQ multiplex PCR, the repertoire was profiled, and TCRdb retains in-frame clones only, with some absent. V, J and clone size were drawn from that table, and D and trimming were deduced from the DNA. The profile shows 75,000 to 95,000 clones, around 90% of them singletons.

This sequence was found in an older woman with COVID-19, enrolled during active disease. The V call is TRBV25-1, the J call TRBJ1-2; tentatively, D is TRBD1 (6 bases). The sample consisted of peripheral blood. The CDR3: CASSAGTTIYGYTF. The CDR3 nucleotides are TGTGCCAGCAGTGCCGGGACAACGATCTATGGCTACACCTTC.